These 8 T cell receptor beta chains were sequenced from one sample in a study of cytotoxic CD8 clonotypes in ibrutinib-treated CLL. Measured with immunoSEQ multiplex PCR; TCRdb has only the in-frame clones, and not every one. The sample carries roughly 250,000 clones, 60% to 75% recorded once. The specimen was PBMCs, collected after 24 months of ibrutinib treatment. The receptors stem from a human donor with chronic lymphocytic leukemia.

The chain employs TRBV15 and TRBJ1-4; 7 bases align to TRBD1. The length of the CDR3 is 16 residues. V gave up 6 bases and J gave up 6 bases; unmatched junction bases: 13. Per the germline V gene, CDR1 is LNHNV and CDR2 is YYDKDF (reference sequence). The DNA for the CDR3 is TGTGCCACCAGTACCGACCGGACAGGAGTGGATGAAAAACTGTTTTTT. Encoded protein: CATSTDRTGVDEKLFF.

This clone appeared a few times. This chain links TRBV5-4 with TRBJ1-2; 8 nucleotides align to TRBD1. Germline assignment: CDR1 SGHNT and CDR2 YYREEE (reference sequence). This CDR3 is built from 17 residues. V lost 1 base to trimming and J lost 4 bases; unmatched junction nucleotides: 12. This chain's CDR3 is CASSLPGGTGPLYGYTF. The CDR3 DNA reads as TGTGCCAGCAGCTTGCCGGGGGGGACAGGCCCTCTCTATGGCTACACCTTC.

This chain connects TRBV7-8 to TRBJ2-1; 10 nucleotides align to TRBD2. This CDR3 has 19 amino acids. Looked up from germline, CDR1 is SGHVS and CDR2 is FQNEAQ. The V gene end was trimmed by 6 bases and the J gene end by 0 bases; junction bases not matched to a gene: 14. The CDR3 sequence is CASSHWGGSGRSSYNEQFF. CDR3 DNA sequence: TGTGCCAGCAGTCACTGGGGCGGTAGCGGGAGGAGCTCCTACAATGAGCAGTTCTTC.

J is TRBJ2-1 and V is TRBV7-8, with 9 bases fitting TRBD2. The V gene end was trimmed by 2 bases and the J gene end by 8 bases; junction bases not matched to a gene: 4. This CDR3 has 14 residues. Germline V gene sequence: CDR1 SGHVS, CDR2 FQNEAQ. CDR3 DNA sequence: TGTGCCAGCAGCTTACTAGCGGGAACGGATGAGCAGTTCTTC. Residues: CASSLLAGTDEQFF.

The chain has TRBV19 and TRBJ2-5; TRBD1 aligns across 11 bases. The CDR3 is 15 amino acids. Germline-derived CDR1 and CDR2 are LNHDA and SQIVND (reference sequence). V shed 5 bases and J 5 bases; nucleotides not matched to a gene: 7. The CDR3 nucleotides read TGTGCCAGTAGTTCGTCGGACAGGGGGCGTGAGACCCAGTACTTC. This sequence encodes CASSSSDRGRETQYF.

V and J are TRBV2 and TRBJ1-5; D ambiguous. CDR3 length equals 13 residues. Looked up from germline, CDR1 is SNHLY and CDR2 is FYNNEI. Trimming pared 8 bases from V and 3 bases from J, leaving 11 bases between. The DNA of the CDR3 is TGTGCCAGCCAGCGGGAAATCAATCAGCCCCAGCATTTT. Residues: CASQREINQPQHF. The entire variable domain, with the rest obtained from reference TRBV2 and TRBJ1-5, is as follows: EPEVTQTPSHQVTQMGQEVILRCVPISNHLYFYWYRQILGQKVEFLVSFYNNEISEKSEIFDDQFSVERPDGSNFTLKIRSTKLEDSAMYFCASQREINQPQHFGDGTRLSIL.

This clone is a singleton in its sample. The chain joins TRBV11-2 to TRBJ1-5; TRBD1 might be the D (6 bases). V lost 5 bases, J lost 4 bases, and 21 bases lay in between. The CDR3 has 17 residues. CDR1 is SGHAT, CDR2 FQNNGV, per germline. The CDR3 nucleotides read TGTGCCAGCAGCGACACGTACAGGGTAGGGAGTAATCAGCCCCAGCATTTT. Its protein is CASSDTYRVGSNQPQHF.

This clone was counted once. The V gene is TRBV28, the J gene TRBJ1-5; tentative D call: TRBD1 (5 bases). Germline CDR1 is MDHEN and CDR2 is SYDVKM. The CDR3 runs to 16 residues. Deletions cut 11 bases from V and 1 base from J, with 21 bases between. Here the CDR3 reads CAGGGGIIGSNQPQHF. CDR3 DNA sequence: TGTGCCGGGGGGGGAGGTATTATTGGAAGCAATCAGCCCCAGCATTTT.